This T cell receptor (beta chain) was recorded in a study of PD-1 blockade in classical Hodgkin lymphoma. This clone showed up just once. Its cognate antigen is unknown. All patients relapsed after autologous stem cell transplantation, and brentuximab vedotin exposure varied. Responses achieved at best were complete response, partial response or progressive disease. Study findings and constraints: In newly diagnosed patients, baseline TCR diversity was reportedly below that of healthy donors. Those achieving complete response showed baseline diversity like newly diagnosed patients. TCR diversity in CD4+, not CD8+, cells rose significantly by C4D1.

Generated by immunoSEQ multiplex PCR, the TCRdb table keeps only in-frame clones and is missing some. Of about 60,000 clones listed, roughly nine tenths were seen once; the top ten hold 7.5% to 10%. J was trimmed by 7 bases and V by 6 bases; bases with no gene match: 14. The CDR3 sequence is 16 residues long. Germline V gene sequence: CDR1 SNHLY, CDR2 FYNNEI. The sequences come from peripheral blood mononuclear cells (PBMCs), collected at baseline. This chain links TRBV2 with TRBJ1-4; 7 positions agree with TRBD1. This sequence was found in a human donor with classical Hodgkin lymphoma. CDR3 sequence (DNA): TGTGCCAGCAGGAAGGGGGCGCAGGGACTGGTTGAAAAACTGTTTTTT. It is translated as CASRKGAQGLVEKLFF.